Listed below are T cell receptor beta chains from one sample, sequenced in a study of control samples from healthy donors and cancer patients. Clones were read by immunoSEQ multiplex PCR, and TCRdb kept only the in-frame ones, dropping some. The sample carries 150,000 to 200,000 clones, around 90% recorded once. Sequencing was done on a sample of blood. These receptors all come from a woman aged 45 to 65 in good health. Each CDR3 is given with its conserved first and last residue. D genes are given only for firm matches. Clone size, where shown, is once, few, many, or a class for clones that have expanded.

NA	NA	TRBV5-1	TRBJ2-5	15	TGCGCCAGCAGCTCCTCCACCGGGTACCAAGAGACCCAGTACTTC	CASSSSTGYQETQYF
NA	NA	TRBV5-6	TRBJ1-4	14	TGTGCCAGCAGCTTCGGGGCGGGAGATGAAAAACTGTTTTTT	CASSFGAGDEKLFF
NA	NA	TRBV29-1	TRBJ1-1	18	TGCAGCGTTGAAACCCTCGACCGGGACGTTCGGATGAACACTGAAGCTTTCTTT	CSVETLDRDVRMNTEAFF
NA	NA	TRBV5-1	TRBJ1-1	13	TGCGCCAGCAGCTTGGACGGACAGCTTGAAGCTTTCTTT	CASSLDGQLEAFF
NA	NA	TRBV5-1	TRBJ1-3	14	TGCGCCAGCAGCTTGGCGAGCTCTGGAAACACCATATATTTT	CASSLASSGNTIYF
TRBD1	NA	TRBV4-1	TRBJ2-1	15	TGCGCCAGCAGCCAAGGGGGACAGTTTTACAATGAGCAGTTCTTC	CASSQGGQFYNEQFF
NA	NA	TRBV28	TRBJ1-5	14	TGTGCCAGCAACCTTGGGTGGGGGATTCAGCCCCAGCATTTT	CASNLGWGIQPQHF
NA	NA	TRBV5-1	TRBJ2-1	13	TGCGCCAGCAGGGGGGACGGAAACAATGAGCAGTTCTTC	CASRGDGNNEQFF
TRBD2	once	TRBV5-1	TRBJ2-7	16	TGCGCCAGCAGCTTGGCGAGTAGCGGGATATATTACGAGCAGTACTTC	CASSLASSGIYYEQYF
NA	NA	TRBV24-1	TRBJ1-2	14	TGTGCCACCAGTGATTTGACAGGGAACTATGGCTACACCTTC	CATSDLTGNYGYTF
TRBD1	NA	TRBV9	TRBJ2-7	15	TGTGCCAGCAGCCCAACGGACAGGGCCCCTTACGAGCAGTACTTC	CASSPTDRAPYEQYF
TRBD2	NA	TRBV18	TRBJ2-1	15	TGTGCCAGCTCAACCCGGGGACTAGCGGGCAGTGAGCAGTTCTTC	CASSTRGLAGSEQFF
NA	NA	TRBV10-3	TRBJ1-3	13	TGTGCCCTCGGGTCGGGAATTGGAAACACCATATATTTT	CALGSGIGNTIYF
NA	NA	TRBV3-1/TRBV3-2	TRBJ2-3	13	TGTGCCAGCAGCCAAGACCGTTTCGGGGCCCAGTATTTT	CASSQDRFGAQYF
TRBD2	NA	TRBV6-4	TRBJ2-3	16	TGTGCCAGCAGTGACTCGGCGGGAGCAAGCACAGATACGCAGTATTTT	CASSDSAGASTDTQYF
NA	NA	TRBV5-6	TRBJ2-1	17	TGTGCCAGCAGCTTGGACGTCAGGGGGGGACCTCAGGTTATGCAGTTCTTC	CASSLDVRGGPQVMQFF
NA	once	TRBV5-5	TRBJ1-4	15	TGTGCCAGCAGCTTCATCGGGGGGGATAATGAAAAACTGTTTTTT	CASSFIGGDNEKLFF